The rows below give T cell receptor beta chains drawn from one sample of a study of human T cells and chemical hapten exposure. From the RACE reads, TCRdb called clonotypes with MiXCR, one entry per CDR3 protein. The repertoire holds some 400,000 distinct CDR3 sequences, with roughly 4.8% as singletons. This specimen was whole blood, taken in connection with sensitization to the hapten diphenylcyclopropenone (DPC). The receptor source for this set is a woman between 50 and 59 years old with alopecia areata. Some clones in this sample may be carry-over from other donors' samples. Both conserved end residues are part of each CDR3. D genes are given only for firm matches. Size values are once, few and many counts, or a class for expanded clones, and some rows have none.

TRBD1,TRBV2,TRBJ2-4,many,TGTGCCAGCAGTCTGGACAGGCTTCAAAAAAACATTCAGTACTTC,CASSLDRLQKNIQYF
TRBD1,TRBV12-3/TRBV12-4,TRBJ1-1,few,TGTGCCAGCAGCCCGGACGGGGACAGCGAAGCTTTCTTT,CASSPDGDSEAFF
TRBD1,TRBV12-3/TRBV12-4,TRBJ2-5,NA,TGTGCCAGCAGTACCCGGACAGGGGGCTATGAGACCAAGTACTTC,CASSTRTGGYETKYF
NA,TRBV4-2,TRBJ2-3,few,TGTGCCAGCAGCCAAGATTTCCAGGGAGGCACAGATACGCAGTATTTT,CASSQDFQGGTDTQYF
NA,TRBV5-5,TRBJ1-3,few,TGTGCCAGCAGCTTGGAAACCTTTCATACTGGAAACACCATATATTTT,CASSLETFHTGNTIYF
NA,TRBV19,TRBJ2-7,NA,TGTGCCAGTAGTGAACCCCCTTTATCCTCGGAGCAGTACTTC,CASSEPPLSSEQYF
TRBD2,TRBV3-1,TRBJ2-2,NA,TGTGCCAGCCGGGGGACTAGCGGGAGAATCGGGGAGCTGTTTTTT,CASRGTSGRIGELFF
NA,TRBV27,TRBJ1-6,NA,TGTGCCAGCAGCTTGGGGGAGAGGAATTCACCCCTCCACTTT,CASSLGERNSPLHF
NA,TRBV6-2/TRBV6-3,TRBJ2-3,NA,TGTGCCAGCAGTTACTCCTTAGGAGATACGCAGTATTTT,CASSYSLGDTQYF
NA,TRBV2,TRBJ1-1,NA,TGTGCCAGCATCGAAAGGAAGAACACTGAAGCTTTCTTT,CASIERKNTEAFF